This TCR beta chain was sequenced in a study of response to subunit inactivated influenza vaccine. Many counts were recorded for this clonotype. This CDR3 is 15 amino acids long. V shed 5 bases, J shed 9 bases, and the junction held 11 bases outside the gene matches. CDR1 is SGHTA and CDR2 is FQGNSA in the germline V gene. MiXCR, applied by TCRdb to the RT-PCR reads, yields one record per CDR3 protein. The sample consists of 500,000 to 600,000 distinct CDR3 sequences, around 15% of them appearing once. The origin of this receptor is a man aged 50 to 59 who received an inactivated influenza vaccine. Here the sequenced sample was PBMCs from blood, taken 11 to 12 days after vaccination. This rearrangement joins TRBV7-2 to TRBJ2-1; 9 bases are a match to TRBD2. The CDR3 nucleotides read TGTGCCAGCAGCCTAAGGGGACTAGCCTCAGGTGAGCAGTTCTTC. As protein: CASSLRGLASGEQFF.